This record concerns one T cell receptor beta chain sequence. Antigen: not known. This record comes from a study of cytomegalovirus exposure and HLA in healthy donors. Study results and caveats: That first-cohort TCR clusters tended to co-occur in the roughly 110 validation repertoires was found in a later analysis.

Germline assignment: CDR1 MGHDK and CDR2 SYGVNS. The CDR3 is 16 amino acids. Trimming removed 7 bases from V and 0 bases from J; junction bases left unmatched: 11. Some clones are missing from TCRdb's copy, which holds only in-frame ones; the method was immunoSEQ multiplex PCR. There are approximately 98,000 clones in the sample; approximately 94% occur only once, and roughly 0.67% lies in the top ten. The chain has TRBV25-1 and TRBJ1-1; 7 nucleotides line up with TRBD1. The TCR was taken from a woman between 18 and 29 years old in good health and CMV-seronegative. The specimen sequenced was PBMCs. The CDR3 DNA sequence: TGTGCCAGCATTGGGAGACAGGGTTACATGAACACTGAAGCTTTCTTT. As protein: CASIGRQGYMNTEAFF.